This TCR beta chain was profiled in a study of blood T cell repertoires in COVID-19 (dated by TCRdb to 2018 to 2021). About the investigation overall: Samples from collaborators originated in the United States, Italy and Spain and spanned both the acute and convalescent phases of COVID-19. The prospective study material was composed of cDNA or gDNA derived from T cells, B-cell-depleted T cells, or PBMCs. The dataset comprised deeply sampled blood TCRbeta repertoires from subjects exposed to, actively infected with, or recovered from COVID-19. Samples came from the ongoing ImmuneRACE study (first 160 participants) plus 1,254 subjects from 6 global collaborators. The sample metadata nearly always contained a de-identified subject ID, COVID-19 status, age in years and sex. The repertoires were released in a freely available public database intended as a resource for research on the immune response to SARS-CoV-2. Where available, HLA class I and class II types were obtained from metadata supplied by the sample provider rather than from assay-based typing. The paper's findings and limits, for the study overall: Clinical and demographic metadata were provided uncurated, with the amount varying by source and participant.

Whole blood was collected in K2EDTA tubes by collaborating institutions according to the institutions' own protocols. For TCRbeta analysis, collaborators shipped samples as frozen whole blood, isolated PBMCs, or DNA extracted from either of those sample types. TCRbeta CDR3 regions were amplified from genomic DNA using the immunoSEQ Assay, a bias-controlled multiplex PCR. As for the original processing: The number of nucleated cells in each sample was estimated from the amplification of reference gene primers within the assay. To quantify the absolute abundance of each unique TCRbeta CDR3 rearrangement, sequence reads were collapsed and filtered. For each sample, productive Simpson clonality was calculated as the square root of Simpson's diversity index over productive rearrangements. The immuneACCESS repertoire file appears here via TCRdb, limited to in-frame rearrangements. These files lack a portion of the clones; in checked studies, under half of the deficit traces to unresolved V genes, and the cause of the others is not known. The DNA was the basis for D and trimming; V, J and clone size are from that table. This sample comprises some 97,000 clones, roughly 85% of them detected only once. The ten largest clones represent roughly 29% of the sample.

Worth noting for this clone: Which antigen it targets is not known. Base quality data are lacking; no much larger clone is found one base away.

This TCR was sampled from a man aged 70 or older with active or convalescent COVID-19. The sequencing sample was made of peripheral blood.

The CDR3 has the sequence CASSLVREAYEQYF. The sequence in DNA is TGTGCCAGCAGCTTAGTTAGGGAGGCCTACGAGCAGTACTTC. The chain was built from TRBV7-8 and TRBJ2-7; perhaps TRBD2 is the D gene, with 6 bases matching. Between the V and J ends, shortened by 1 base and 2 bases respectively, the junction contains 9 bases. The CDR3 holds 14 amino acids from the cysteine to the phenylalanine. Only the CDR3 DNA stays, 42 bases, in frame from base 1. From a lookup of the germline V gene, CDR1 and CDR2 are SGHVS and FQNEAQ.